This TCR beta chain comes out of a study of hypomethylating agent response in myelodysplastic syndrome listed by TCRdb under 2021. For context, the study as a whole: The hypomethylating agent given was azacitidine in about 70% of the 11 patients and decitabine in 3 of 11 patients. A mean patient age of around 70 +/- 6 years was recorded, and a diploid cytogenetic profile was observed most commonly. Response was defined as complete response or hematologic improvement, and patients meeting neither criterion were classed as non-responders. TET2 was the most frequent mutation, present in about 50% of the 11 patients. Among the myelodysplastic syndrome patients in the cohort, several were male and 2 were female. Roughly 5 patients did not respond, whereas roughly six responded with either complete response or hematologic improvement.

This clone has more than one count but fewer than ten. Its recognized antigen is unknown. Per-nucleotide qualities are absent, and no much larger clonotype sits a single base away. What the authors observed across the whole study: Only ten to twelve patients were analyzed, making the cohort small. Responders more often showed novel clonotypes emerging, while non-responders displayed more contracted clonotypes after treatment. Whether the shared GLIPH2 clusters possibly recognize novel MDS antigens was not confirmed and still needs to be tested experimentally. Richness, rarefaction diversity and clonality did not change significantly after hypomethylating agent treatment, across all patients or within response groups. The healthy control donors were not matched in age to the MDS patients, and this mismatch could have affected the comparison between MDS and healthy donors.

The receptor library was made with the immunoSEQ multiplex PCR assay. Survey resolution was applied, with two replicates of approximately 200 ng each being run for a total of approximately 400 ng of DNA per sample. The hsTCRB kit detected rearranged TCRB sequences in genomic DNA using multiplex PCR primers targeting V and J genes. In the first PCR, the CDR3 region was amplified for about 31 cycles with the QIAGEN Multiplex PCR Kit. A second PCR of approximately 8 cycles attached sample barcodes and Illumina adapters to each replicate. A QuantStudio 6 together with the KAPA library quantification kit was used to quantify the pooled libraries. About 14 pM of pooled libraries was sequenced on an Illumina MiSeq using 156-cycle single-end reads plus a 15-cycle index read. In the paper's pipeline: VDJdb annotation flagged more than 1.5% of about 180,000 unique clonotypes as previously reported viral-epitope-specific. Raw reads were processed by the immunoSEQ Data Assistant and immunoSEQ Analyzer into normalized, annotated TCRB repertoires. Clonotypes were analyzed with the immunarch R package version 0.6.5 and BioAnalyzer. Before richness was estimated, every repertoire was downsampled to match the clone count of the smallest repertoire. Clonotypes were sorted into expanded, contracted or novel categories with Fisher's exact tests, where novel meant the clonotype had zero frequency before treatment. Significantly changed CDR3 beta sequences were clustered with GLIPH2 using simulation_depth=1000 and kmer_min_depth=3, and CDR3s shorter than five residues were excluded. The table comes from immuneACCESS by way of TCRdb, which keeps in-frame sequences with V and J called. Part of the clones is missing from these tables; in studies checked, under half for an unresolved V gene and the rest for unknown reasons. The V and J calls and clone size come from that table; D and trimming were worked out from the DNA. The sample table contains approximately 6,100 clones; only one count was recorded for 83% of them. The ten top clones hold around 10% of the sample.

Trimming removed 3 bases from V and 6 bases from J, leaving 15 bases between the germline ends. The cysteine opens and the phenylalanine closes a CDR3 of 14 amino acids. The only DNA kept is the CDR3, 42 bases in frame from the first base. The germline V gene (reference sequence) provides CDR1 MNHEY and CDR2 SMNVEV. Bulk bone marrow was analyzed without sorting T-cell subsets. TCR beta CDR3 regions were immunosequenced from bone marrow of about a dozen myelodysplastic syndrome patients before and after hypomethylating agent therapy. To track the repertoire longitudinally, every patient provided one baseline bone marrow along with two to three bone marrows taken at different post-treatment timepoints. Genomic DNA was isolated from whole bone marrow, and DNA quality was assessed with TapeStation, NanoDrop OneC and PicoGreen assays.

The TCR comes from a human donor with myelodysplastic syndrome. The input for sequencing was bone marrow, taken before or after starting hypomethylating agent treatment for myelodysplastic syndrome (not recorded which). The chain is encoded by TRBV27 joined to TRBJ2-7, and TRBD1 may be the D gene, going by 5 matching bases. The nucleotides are TGTGCCAGCAGTTTCTGGGGCGAATCGGGCGAGCAGTACTTC. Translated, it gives CASSFWGESGEQYF.